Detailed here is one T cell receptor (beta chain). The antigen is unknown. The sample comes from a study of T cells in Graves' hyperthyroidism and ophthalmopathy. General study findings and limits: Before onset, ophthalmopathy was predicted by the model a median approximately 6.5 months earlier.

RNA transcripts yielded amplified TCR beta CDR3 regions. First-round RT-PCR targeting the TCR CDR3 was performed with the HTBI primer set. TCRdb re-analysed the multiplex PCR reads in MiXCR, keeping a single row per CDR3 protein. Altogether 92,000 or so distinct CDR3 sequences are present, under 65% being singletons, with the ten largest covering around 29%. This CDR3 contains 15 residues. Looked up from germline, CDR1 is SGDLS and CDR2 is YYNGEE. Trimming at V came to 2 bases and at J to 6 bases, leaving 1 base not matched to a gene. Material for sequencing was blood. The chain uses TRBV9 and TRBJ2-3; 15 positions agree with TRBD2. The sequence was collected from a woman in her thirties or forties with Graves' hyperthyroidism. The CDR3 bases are TGTGCCAGCAGCGTCGGGACTAGCGGGAGGGATACGCAGTATTTT. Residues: CASSVGTSGRDTQYF.